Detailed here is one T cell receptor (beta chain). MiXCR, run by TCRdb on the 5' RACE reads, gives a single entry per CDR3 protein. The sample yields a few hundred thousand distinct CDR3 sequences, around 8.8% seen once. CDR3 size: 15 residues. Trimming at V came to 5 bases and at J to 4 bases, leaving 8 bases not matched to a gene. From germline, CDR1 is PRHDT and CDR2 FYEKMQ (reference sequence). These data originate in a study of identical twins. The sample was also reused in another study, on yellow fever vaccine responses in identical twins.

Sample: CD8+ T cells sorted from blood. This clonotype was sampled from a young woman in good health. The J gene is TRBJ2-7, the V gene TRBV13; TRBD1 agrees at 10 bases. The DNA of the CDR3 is TGTGCCAGCAGCCCCGCCGGGACAGGGGAATACGAGCAGTACTTC. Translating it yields CASSPAGTGEYEQYF.